This entry is about one TCR beta chain. The antigen is undetermined. The table came from immunoSEQ multiplex PCR; TCRdb's copy has only in-frame clones and leaves some out. This sample has 250,000 to 350,000 clones, with 88% found just once. This sample stems from a study of cytomegalovirus exposure and HLA in healthy donors. Whole-study findings and limits: The tendency of first-cohort TCR clusters to co-occur in the roughly 120 validation repertoires was the finding of a later analysis. The authors enumerated over 150 TCR beta chains as linked to cytomegalovirus.

Sequenced input: PBMCs. This receptor was identified in a woman under 30 in good health and CMV-seronegative.

The DNA for the CDR3 is TGTGCCAGCAGTTACCCTGCTAGGGGCGAGCAGTACTTC. Its translation: CASSYPARGEQYF. The chain links TRBV6-5 to TRBJ2-7; D might be TRBD1 (5 bases). V lost 2 bases to trimming and J lost 6 bases, with 11 bases between them. Germline V CDR1 and CDR2: MNHEY, SVGAGI. The CDR3 spans 13 residues.